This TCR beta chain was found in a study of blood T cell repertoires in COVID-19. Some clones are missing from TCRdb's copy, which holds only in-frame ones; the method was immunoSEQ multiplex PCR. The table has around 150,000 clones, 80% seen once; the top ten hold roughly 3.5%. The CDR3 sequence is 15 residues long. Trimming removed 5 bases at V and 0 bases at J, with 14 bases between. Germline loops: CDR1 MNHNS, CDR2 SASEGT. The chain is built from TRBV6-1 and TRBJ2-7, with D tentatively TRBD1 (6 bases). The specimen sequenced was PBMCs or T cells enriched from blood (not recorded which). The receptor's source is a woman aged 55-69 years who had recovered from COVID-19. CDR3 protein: CASSSQGPSSYEQYF. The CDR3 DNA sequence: TGTGCCAGCAGTTCACAGGGCCCTAGCTCCTACGAGCAGTACTTC.